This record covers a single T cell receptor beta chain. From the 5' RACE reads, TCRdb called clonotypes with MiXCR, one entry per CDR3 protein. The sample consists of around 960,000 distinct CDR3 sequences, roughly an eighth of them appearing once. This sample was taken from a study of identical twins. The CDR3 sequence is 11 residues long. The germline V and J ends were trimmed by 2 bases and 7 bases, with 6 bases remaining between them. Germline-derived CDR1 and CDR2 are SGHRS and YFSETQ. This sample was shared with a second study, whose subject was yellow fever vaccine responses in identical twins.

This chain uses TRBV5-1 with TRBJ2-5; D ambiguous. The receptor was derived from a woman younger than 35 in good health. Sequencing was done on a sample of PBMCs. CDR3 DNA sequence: TGCGCCAGCAGCTTAACTGGGACCCAGTACTTC. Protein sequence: CASSLTGTQYF.